A selection of T cell receptor beta chains follows, all from one sample in a study of vaccination and CD4 T cells after COVID-19. No antigens are known for them. TCRdb analysed the PCR reads with MiXCR anew, one entry per CDR3 protein. The data hold approximately 14,000 distinct CDR3 sequences, with approximately 55% observed a single time. The specimen was CD4+ T cells from blood, cultured in vitro. The source of these receptors is a human donor who had recovered from COVID-19. Each CDR3 is given with its conserved first and last residue. The order of the fields is CDR3 length, J gene, D gene, V gene, clone size, CDR3 DNA, CDR3 protein. A D gene is named only where the DNA matches it firmly. Part of the rows lack a size; the others show once, few, many or a class for expanded clones.

14,TRBJ2-3,TRBD2,TRBV2,few,TGTGCCTGGAGTAGCGGGACGAGCACAGATACGCAGTATTTT,CAWSSGTSTDTQYF
16,TRBJ1-6,NA,TRBV27,NA,TGTGCCAGCAGTTTATATCCCAGCAGGGACTATTCACCCCTCCACTTT,CASSLYPSRDYSPLHF
15,TRBJ1-1,NA,TRBV6-2/TRBV6-3,few,TGTGCCAGCAGTGATGGGGACTTCCTGAACACTGAAGCTTTCTTT,CASSDGDFLNTEAFF
15,TRBJ1-1,TRBD1,TRBV18,NA,TGTGCCAGCTCGCCTGGACAGGGTCTAGACACTGAAGCTTTCTTT,CASSPGQGLDTEAFF
15,TRBJ1-2,NA,TRBV10-3,NA,TGTGCCATCAGTGAGGCGGACGAACGGGTCCATGGCTACACCTTC,CAISEADERVHGYTF
16,TRBJ1-2,NA,TRBV28,NA,TGTGCCAGCAGTTTAAGCCGGGCTTCAGGGACCTATGGCTACACCTTC,CASSLSRASGTYGYTF
16,TRBJ2-3,TRBD2,TRBV6-2/TRBV6-3,few,TGTGCCAGCAGTTACGGCCTAGCGGGGGGCACAGATACGCAGTATTTT,CASSYGLAGGTDTQYF
15,TRBJ2-7,NA,TRBV11-2,NA,TGTGCCAGCAGCTTAAGCGGGCCGATCTCCTACGAGCAGTACTTC,CASSLSGPISYEQYF
14,TRBJ2-5,NA,TRBV9,NA,TGTGCCAGCAGCGTAGATCCAGGCCAAGAGACCCAGTACTTC,CASSVDPGQETQYF
18,TRBJ1-6,NA,TRBV20-1,NA,TGCAGTGCTAGAGATTTGGGGGGCCTCACCCCCTATAATTCACCCCTCCACTTT,CSARDLGGLTPYNSPLHF
14,TRBJ2-1,NA,TRBV7-6,NA,TGTGCCAGCAGCAAATCCCTGAGGGGGAATGAGCAGTTCTTC,CASSKSLRGNEQFF
18,TRBJ1-1,TRBD1,TRBV15,NA,TGTGCCACCAGCAGAGGGTGGGGATTACAGGGGGAGAACACTGAAGCTTTCTTT,CATSRGWGLQGENTEAFF
13,TRBJ2-3,TRBD1,TRBV28,NA,TGTGCCAGCGTACAGGGGGCTGGGGATACGCAGTATTTT,CASVQGAGDTQYF
17,TRBJ1-1,TRBD1,TRBV7-9,NA,TGTGCCAGCAGCTTAGGAACCGGGACAGGCTTATACACTGAAGCTTTCTTT,CASSLGTGTGLYTEAFF
14,TRBJ2-1,NA,TRBV7-2,NA,TGTGCCAGCAGCCCAGGATATTCCTACAATGAGCAGTTCTTC,CASSPGYSYNEQFF
14,TRBJ1-5,NA,TRBV20-1,NA,TGCAGTGCTAGAGACCCGGGGGGCAATCAGCCCCAGCATTTT,CSARDPGGNQPQHF
15,TRBJ1-2,TRBD1,TRBV27,few,TGTGCCAGCAGCCCACGCCCGGGACAGGACTATGGCTACACCTTC,CASSPRPGQDYGYTF
13,TRBJ1-5,NA,TRBV6-1,NA,TGTGCCAGCAGTGCACAGGCAAGTCAGCCCCAGCATTTT,CASSAQASQPQHF
14,TRBJ1-1,NA,TRBV19,few,TGTGCCAGTAACCATAGGTCAGGCGACAGGGAAGCTTTCTTT,CASNHRSGDREAFF
14,TRBJ2-1,TRBD2,TRBV28,NA,TGTGCCATCGAGCGGGAGGGAACCTACAATGAGCAGTTCTTC,CAIEREGTYNEQFF
16,TRBJ1-5,NA,TRBV7-3,few,TGTGCCAGCAGCTTATATGCCCCACTAGGAGGTCAGCCCCAGCATTTT,CASSLYAPLGGQPQHF
13,TRBJ2-4,NA,TRBV7-9,NA,TGTGCCAGCAGCTTCGAGGTCGGAAACATTCAGTACTTC,CASSFEVGNIQYF
16,TRBJ2-7,NA,TRBV7-3,NA,TGTGCCAGCAGCTTAAACGGGCGGACTGTTGACTACGAGCAGTACTTC,CASSLNGRTVDYEQYF
14,TRBJ1-5,NA,TRBV2,few,TGTGCCAGCAGTCTCCGGGGCCCAAATCAGCCCCAGCATTTT,CASSLRGPNQPQHF
14,TRBJ1-6,TRBD1,TRBV6-1,few,TGTGCCAGCATGCAGGGGGCCCTTAATTCACCCCTCCACTTT,CASMQGALNSPLHF
15,TRBJ2-7,TRBD1,TRBV6-5,NA,TGTGCCAGCAGTTCCCCCGACAGGGGGCAATACGAGCAGTACTTC,CASSSPDRGQYEQYF
11,TRBJ2-7,NA,TRBV19,NA,TGTGCCAGTAGGATCCGCTACGAGCAGTACTTC,CASRIRYEQYF
16,TRBJ2-2,TRBD1,TRBV7-9,NA,TGTGCCAGCAGCTTTCGCAACAGGGGGCTTACCGGGGAGCTGTTTTTT,CASSFRNRGLTGELFF
13,TRBJ1-4,NA,TRBV15,NA,TGTGCCACCGGGCGAACAGCTAATGAAAAACTGTTTTTT,CATGRTANEKLFF
15,TRBJ2-3,TRBD2,TRBV12-3/TRBV12-4,NA,TGTGCCAGCAGACCTACTAGCGGGAGGGGGGGTACGCAGTATTTT,CASRPTSGRGGTQYF
15,TRBJ1-1,NA,TRBV28,NA,TGTGCCAGCAGTCTACTGGGACTGTTGAACACTGAAGCTTTCTTT,CASSLLGLLNTEAFF
14,TRBJ1-4,TRBD1,TRBV7-9,few,TGTGCCAGCAGCAACAGGGGTATAGGGGAAAAACTGTTTTTT,CASSNRGIGEKLFF
13,TRBJ2-2,NA,TRBV9,once,TGTGCCAGCAGCCCTCACGACGCCGGGGAGCTGTTTTTT,CASSPHDAGELFF
16,TRBJ2-5,TRBD2,TRBV5-4,NA,TGTGCCAGCAGCTTGAACCGTTGGCGGGAGGAGGGGACCCAGTACTTC,CASSLNRWREEGTQYF
16,TRBJ2-5,TRBD2,TRBV6-2/TRBV6-3,NA,TGTGCCAGCACCCCCAAGGGACTAGCAGGGCGGGAGACCCAGTACTTC,CASTPKGLAGRETQYF
16,TRBJ2-3,TRBD2,TRBV5-6,NA,TGTGCCAGCAGCATAGCGGGAGGGTCTGGCACAGATACGCAGTATTTT,CASSIAGGSGTDTQYF
16,TRBJ1-5,NA,TRBV30,NA,TGTGCCTGGAGTCCCCGGATGGTTTGGGGCAATCAGCCCCAGCATTTT,CAWSPRMVWGNQPQHF
13,TRBJ1-2,NA,TRBV20-1,NA,TGCAGTGCTAGAGATCCTGAGCCAGGTCTCTTCACCTTC,CSARDPEPGLFTF